This T cell receptor beta chain was observed in a study of cytomegalovirus exposure and HLA in healthy donors. In the case of this clone: Its cognate antigen is unknown.

PCR used 60 Vbeta primers and 13 Jbeta primers. The data were produced by immunoSEQ multiplex PCR, yet TCRdb's version contains in-frame clones alone and is incomplete. The profile covers under 200,000 clones, with 60% to 85% appearing a single time and 7% to 9% taken by the ten largest. The CDR3 has 17 residues. V dropped 4 bases and J dropped 2 bases, with 19 bases sitting between them. Germline lookup yields CDR1 SGHRS and CDR2 YFSETQ. Study findings and constraints: The study listed approximately 170 cytomegalovirus-associated TCR beta chains. Most of the TCR beta V segments (in an earlier analysis) were productive either about 90% or about 30% of the time. Later work found most CMV-associated TCR beta chains apparently HLA-restricted.

The clonotype originates from a male donor in good health and CMV-seropositive. Sequencing was performed on PBMCs. V usage is TRBV5-1 and J usage is TRBJ1-5; D is perhaps TRBD1 (6 bases). This chain's CDR3 is CASSPSPQGWGNQPQHF. The CDR3 DNA reads as TGCGCCAGCAGCCCCTCCCCACAGGGATGGGGCAATCAGCCCCAGCATTTT.